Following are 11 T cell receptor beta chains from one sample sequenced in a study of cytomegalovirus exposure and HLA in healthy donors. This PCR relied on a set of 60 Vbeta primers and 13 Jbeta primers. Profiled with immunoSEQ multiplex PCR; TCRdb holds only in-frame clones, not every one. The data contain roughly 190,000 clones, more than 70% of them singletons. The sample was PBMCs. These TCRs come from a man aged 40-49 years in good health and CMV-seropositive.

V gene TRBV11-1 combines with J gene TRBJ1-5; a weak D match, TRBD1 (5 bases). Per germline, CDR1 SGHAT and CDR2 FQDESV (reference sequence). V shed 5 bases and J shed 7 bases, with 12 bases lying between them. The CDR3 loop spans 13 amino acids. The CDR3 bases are TGTGCCAGCAGCGCGCAGGGAGGACAGCCCCAGCATTTT. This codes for CASSAQGGQPQHF. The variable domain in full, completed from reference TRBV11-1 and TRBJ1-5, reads EAEVAQSPRYKITEKSQAVAFWCDPISGHATLYWYRQILGQGPELLVQFQDESVVDDSQLPKDRFSAERLKGVDSTLKIQPAELGDSAMYLCASSAQGGQPQHFGDGTRLSIL.

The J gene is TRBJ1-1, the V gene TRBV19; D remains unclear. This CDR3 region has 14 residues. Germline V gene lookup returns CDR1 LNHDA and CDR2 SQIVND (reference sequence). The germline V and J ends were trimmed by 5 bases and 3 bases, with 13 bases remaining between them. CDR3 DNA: TGTGCCAGTAGTCCGAGGGTTTATCACACTGAAGCTTTCTTT. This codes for CASSPRVYHTEAFF.

The CDR3 DNA follows: TGCGCCAGCAGCCTTCGACTAGCGGGAGCTTTATGGGACACAGATACGCAGTATTTT. This encodes CASSLRLAGALWDTDTQYF. The chain carries TRBV4-3 and TRBJ2-3; 12 bases fit TRBD2. J lost 2 bases, V lost 4 bases, and 13 bases had no gene match. Germline values: CDR1 LGHNA, CDR2 YSLEER. The CDR3 is 19 amino acids.

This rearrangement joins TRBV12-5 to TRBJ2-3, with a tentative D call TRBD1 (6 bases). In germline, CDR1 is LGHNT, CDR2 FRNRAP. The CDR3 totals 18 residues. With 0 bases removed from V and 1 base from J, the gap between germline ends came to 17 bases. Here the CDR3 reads CASGLVQQGEFGTDTQYF. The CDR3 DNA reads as TGTGCTAGTGGTTTGGTACAACAGGGTGAGTTCGGCACAGATACGCAGTATTTT.

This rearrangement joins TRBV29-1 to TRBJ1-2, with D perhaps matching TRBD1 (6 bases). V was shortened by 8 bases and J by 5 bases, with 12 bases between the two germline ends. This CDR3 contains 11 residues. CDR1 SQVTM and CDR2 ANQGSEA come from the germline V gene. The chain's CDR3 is CSSGGSYGYTF. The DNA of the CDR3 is TGCAGCTCGGGGGGCAGTTATGGCTACACCTTC.

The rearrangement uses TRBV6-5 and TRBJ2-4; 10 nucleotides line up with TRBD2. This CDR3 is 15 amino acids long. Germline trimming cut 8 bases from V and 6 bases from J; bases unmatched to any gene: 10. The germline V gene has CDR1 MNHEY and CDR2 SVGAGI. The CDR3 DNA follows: TGTGCCAGCCGAACCCAGCGGGAGGGGGTAAACATTCAGTACTTC. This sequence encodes CASRTQREGVNIQYF.

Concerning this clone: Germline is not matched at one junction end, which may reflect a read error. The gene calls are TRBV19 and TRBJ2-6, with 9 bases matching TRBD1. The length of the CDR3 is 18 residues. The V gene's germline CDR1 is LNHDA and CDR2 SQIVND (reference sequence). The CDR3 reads CATSRDRDNVGGANGLTF. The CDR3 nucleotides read TGTGCCACTAGCCGGGACAGGGACAATGTGGGAGGGGCCAACGGCCTGACTTTC.

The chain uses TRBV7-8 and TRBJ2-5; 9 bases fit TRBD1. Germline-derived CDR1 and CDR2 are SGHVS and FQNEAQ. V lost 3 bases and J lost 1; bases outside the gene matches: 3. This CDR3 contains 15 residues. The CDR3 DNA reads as TGTGCCAGCAGCTTCCGGGGACAGGGCCAAGAGACCCAGTACTTC. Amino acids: CASSFRGQGQETQYF. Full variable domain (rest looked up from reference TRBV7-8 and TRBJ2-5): GAGVSQSPRYKVAKRGQDVALRCDPISGHVSLFWYQQALGQGPEFLTYFQNEAQLDKSGLPSDRFFAERPEGSVSTLKIQRTQQEDSAVYLCASSFRGQGQETQYFGPGTRLLVL.

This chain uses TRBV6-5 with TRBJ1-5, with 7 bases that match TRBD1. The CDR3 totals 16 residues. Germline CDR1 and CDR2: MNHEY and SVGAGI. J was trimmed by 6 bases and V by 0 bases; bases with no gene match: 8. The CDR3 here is CASSYSHPGGIQPQHF. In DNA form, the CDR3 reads TGTGCCAGCAGTTACTCCCATCCAGGGGGTATTCAGCCCCAGCATTTT.

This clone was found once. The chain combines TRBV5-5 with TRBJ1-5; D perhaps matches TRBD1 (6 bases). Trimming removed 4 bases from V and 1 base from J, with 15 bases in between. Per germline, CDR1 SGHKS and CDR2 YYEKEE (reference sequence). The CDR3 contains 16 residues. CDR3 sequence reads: CASSRDRFRSNQPQHF. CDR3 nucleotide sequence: TGTGCCAGCAGCCGCGACAGGTTCCGGAGCAATCAGCCCCAGCATTTT.

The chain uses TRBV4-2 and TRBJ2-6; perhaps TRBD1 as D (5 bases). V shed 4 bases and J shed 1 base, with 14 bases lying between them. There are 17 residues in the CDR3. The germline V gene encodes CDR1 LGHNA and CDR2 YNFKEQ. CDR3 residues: CASSLQGAYSGANVLTF. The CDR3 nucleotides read TGTGCCAGCAGCCTGCAAGGGGCCTATTCTGGGGCCAACGTCCTGACTTTC.